This T cell receptor (beta chain) comes out of a study of T cells in Graves' hyperthyroidism and ophthalmopathy. This clonotype was seen ten or more times. Amplification of TCR beta CDR3 regions was performed using RNA transcripts as template. The TCR CDR3 first-round RT-PCR relied on the HTBI primer set. TCRdb called the multiplex PCR reads again in MiXCR, with one record for every CDR3 protein. The sample carries about 350,000 distinct CDR3 sequences, about 18% recorded once. Germline CDR1 is DFQATT and CDR2 is SNEGSKA (reference sequence). The CDR3 extends over 11 amino acids. The V and J ends lost 5 bases and 9 bases respectively, with 13 bases between them.

Sequences were obtained from blood. The receptor comes from a woman between 18 and 30 years old with Graves' hyperthyroidism. The chain employs TRBV20-1 and TRBJ2-5, with D hard to call. CDR3 residues: CSAHPPMAQYF. The CDR3, as DNA: TGCAGTGCTCACCCCCCGATGGCCCAGTACTTC.